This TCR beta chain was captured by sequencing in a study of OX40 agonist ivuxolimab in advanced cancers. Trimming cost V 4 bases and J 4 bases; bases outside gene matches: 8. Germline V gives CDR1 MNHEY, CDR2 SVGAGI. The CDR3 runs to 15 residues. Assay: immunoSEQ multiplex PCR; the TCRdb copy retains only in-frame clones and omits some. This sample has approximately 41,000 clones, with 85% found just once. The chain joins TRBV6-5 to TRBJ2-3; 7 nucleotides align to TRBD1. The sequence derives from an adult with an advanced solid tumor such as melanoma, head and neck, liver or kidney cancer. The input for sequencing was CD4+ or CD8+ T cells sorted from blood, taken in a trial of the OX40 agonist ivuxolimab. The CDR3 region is CASSSRQGIADTQYF. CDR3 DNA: TGTGCCAGCAGTTCTCGACAGGGTATAGCAGATACGCAGTATTTT.